This passage covers 31 T cell receptor beta chains from one sample sequenced in a study of blood T cells in healthy people across ages. Alongside a J-beta primer mix, a sample-barcoded 5' primer served in a second PCR lasting roughly 7 to 12 cycles. A single record per CDR3 protein comes from TCRdb applying MiXCR to the 5' RACE reads. This table has approximately 780,000 distinct CDR3 sequences, roughly 24% appearing once. These data were also filed under a second study, of T cells of mothers and their children.

Material: blood. The receptors were gathered from a boy aged 5-17 years in good health.

This sequence joins TRBV12-3 or TRBV12-4 and TRBJ1-2, with D possibly being TRBD1 (6 bases). There are 15 residues in the CDR3. Trimming took 3 bases from V and 8 from J, leaving 19 bases between them. The CDR3 reads CASSFSPRGGDGYTF. CDR3 nucleotides: TGTGCCAGCAGTTTCTCGCCCAGGGGTGGAGACGGCTACACCTTC.

This chain connects TRBV9 to TRBJ2-7; 7 nucleotides align to TRBD1. Germline V gene sequence: CDR1 SGDLS, CDR2 YYNGEE. J was trimmed by 2 bases and V by 1 base; bases with no gene match: 3. CDR3 length equals 14 residues. As DNA, the CDR3 is TGTGCCAGCAGCGTACGGGACAGAACCTACGAGCAGTACTTC. Residues: CASSVRDRTYEQYF. The variable domain in full, completed from reference TRBV9 and TRBJ2-7, reads DSGVTQTPKHLITATGQRVTLRCSPRSGDLSVYWYQQSLDQGLQFLIQYYNGEERAKGNILERFSAQQFPDLHSELNLSSLELGDSALYFCASSVRDRTYEQYFGPGTRLTVT.

The chain uses TRBV11-2 and TRBJ2-3; D remains ambiguous. The germline V gene encodes CDR1 SGHAT and CDR2 FQNNGV. V shed 5 bases and J shed 4 bases, with 22 bases lying between them. This CDR3 is 17 amino acids long. The CDR3 reads CASSPKTVGFGADTQYF. The CDR3 nucleotides are TGTGCCAGCAGCCCCAAAACTGTGGGATTCGGTGCAGATACGCAGTATTTT.

The chain couples TRBV3-1 to TRBJ2-6; D ambiguous. The CDR3 extends over 16 amino acids. CDR1 and CDR2 from the germline V gene are LGHDT and YNNKEL (reference sequence). Trimming left V 1 base short and J 1 base short, with 8 bases between. The CDR3 DNA is TGTGCCAGCAGCCAAGTGGCAGTTTCTGGGGCCAACGTCCTGACTTTC. Its protein product is CASSQVAVSGANVLTF.

There are a few counts of this clonotype. The chain joins TRBV30 to TRBJ2-1; D unclear. The DNA end lines up better with TRBJ2-7; the J call may be wrong. This CDR3 contains 10 residues. Germline V lookup: CDR1 GTSNPN, CDR2 SVGIG (reference sequence). The CDR3: CAWGIYEQYF. CDR3 bases: TGTGCCTGGGGGATTTACGAGCAGTACTTC.

This chain connects TRBV29-1 to TRBJ2-1, with D perhaps TRBD1 (5 bases). Germline lookup yields CDR1 SQVTM and CDR2 ANQGSEA. V shed 1 base and J shed 15 bases, with 19 bases lying between them. CDR3 length: 13 amino acids. The CDR3 is CSVEVQVREVAFF. CDR3 bases: TGCAGCGTTGAAGTACAGGTTAGAGAAGTGGCGTTCTTC.

This clonotype was observed a single time. This chain links TRBV12-3 or TRBV12-4 with TRBJ1-1; the match to TRBD1 covers 8 bases. The junction had 3 bases not matched to a gene; V was cut back by 6 bases and J by 6 bases. The CDR3 has 12 amino acids. CDR3 loop: CASRDRVSEAFF. The CDR3 DNA follows: TGTGCCAGCAGGGACAGGGTCTCTGAAGCTTTCTTT.

This clonotype was seen more than once but under ten times. The rearrangement joins TRBV15 to TRBJ2-7, with a possible D match to TRBD2 (5 bases). V lost 0 bases and J 0 bases, leaving 15 bases between the germline ends. Germline lookup yields CDR1 LNHNV and CDR2 YYDKDF (reference sequence). This CDR3 contains 17 residues. CDR3 in DNA: TGTGCCACCAGCAGAGAGAGGAGGTCTACCTACTCCTACGAGCAGTACTTC. Translated: CATSRERRSTYSYEQYF.

This clonotype was seen a few times. The chain joins TRBV10-3 to TRBJ2-5, with D unclear. Germline CDR1 and CDR2: ENHRY and SYGVKD. The CDR3 sequence is 14 residues long. Trimming took off 4 bases at V and 1 base at J, with 10 bases between the two ends. The CDR3 DNA sequence: TGTGCCATCAGTGGGGCACGCACCCAAGAGACCCAGTACTTC. Translated, it gives CAISGARTQETQYF.

This clonotype came up once. CDR3 in amino acids: CASSLGDGDYEQYF. Written as DNA, the CDR3 is TGTGCCAGCAGCTTAGGGGACGGAGACTACGAGCAGTACTTC. This chain links TRBV7-6 with TRBJ2-7; D tentatively fits TRBD1 or TRBD2 (5 bases each). Trimming shortened V by 1 base and J by 3 bases, and 10 bases separated the two germline ends. CDR1 and CDR2 from the germline V gene are SGHVS and FNYEAQ. This CDR3 contains 14 residues.

The chain combines TRBV7-9 with TRBJ2-5; TRBD1 might be the D (6 bases). Near its end, the DNA agrees better with TRBJ2-7, so the J call may be wrong. Germline CDR1 is SEHNR and CDR2 is FQNEAQ (reference sequence). CDR3 size: 14 residues. CDR3 sequence: CASSLLQGPYEQYF. For the CDR3, the DNA is TGTGCCAGCAGCTTACTACAGGGCCCCTACGAGCAGTACTTC.

This clonotype turned up a few times. This chain joins TRBV15 and TRBJ2-2; D unresolved. The CDR3 is made up of 14 amino acids. With 1 base removed from V and 6 bases from J, the gap between germline ends came to 9 bases. The germline V gene encodes CDR1 LNHNV and CDR2 YYDKDF (reference sequence). The CDR3, as DNA: TGTGCCACCAGCAGAGTTAACCCCCCCGGGGAGCTGTTTTTT. Amino acids: CATSRVNPPGELFF.

The rearrangement links TRBV2 to TRBJ2-2, with no clear D. The ends were cut back, 4 bases at V and 4 bases at J, with 10 bases in the middle. The CDR3 extends over 14 amino acids. Germline V gene sequence: CDR1 SNHLY, CDR2 FYNNEI. The CDR3 DNA sequence: TGTGCCAGCAGTGCCAGACAATTCACCGGGGAGCTGTTTTTT. The encoded protein is CASSARQFTGELFF. Using reference TRBV2 and TRBJ2-2 for the parts outside the CDR3, the full variable domain is EPEVTQTPSHQVTQMGQEVILRCVPISNHLYFYWYRQILGQKVEFLVSFYNNEISEKSEIFDDQFSVERPDGSNFTLKIRSTKLEDSAMYFCASSARQFTGELFFGEGSRLTVL.

This clonotype was found a few times. J is TRBJ2-2 and V is TRBV5-1; 7 positions agree with TRBD1. Germline CDR1 reads SGHRS; CDR2 reads YFSETQ. The trim removed 2 bases at V and 13 bases at J, leaving 14 bases unmatched. The CDR3 runs 15 residues. The CDR3 DNA reads as TGCGCCAGCAGCTTAGGGACAGCTTCGCCGGGGATGCTGTTTTTT. Protein sequence: CASSLGTASPGMLFF.

V gene TRBV2 combines with J gene TRBJ2-2; TRBD2 matches 7 bases. The germline CDR1 and CDR2 sequences are SNHLY and FYNNEI. This CDR3 is 14 amino acids long. V dropped 6 bases and J dropped 5; count of bases not matched to a gene: 6. The DNA for the CDR3 is TGTGCCAGCAGGGGGCCTAGCGGAACCGGGGAGCTGTTTTTT. Translated: CASRGPSGTGELFF.

This clonotype has a handful of counts. The chain combines TRBV14 with TRBJ2-5, with 7 bases that match TRBD2. Gene TRBJ2-7 matches the end of the DNA better, so the J call may be wrong. Germline-derived CDR1 and CDR2 are SGHDN and FVKESK. This CDR3 has 13 amino acids. The CDR3 sequence: CASGPAGSYEQYF. CDR3 coding DNA: TGTGCTTCGGGGCCAGCGGGGAGTTACGAGCAGTACTTC.

In its sample, this clonotype was seen a few times. The chain has TRBV6-2 or TRBV6-3 and TRBJ2-3, with D unclear. Germline V gene sequence: CDR1 MNHEY, CDR2 SVGEGT. The CDR3 extends over 11 amino acids. The ends were cut back, 5 bases at V and 9 bases at J, with 9 bases in the middle. Written as DNA, the CDR3 is TGTGCCAGCAGTACCTCATTGACGCAGTATTTT. Translated: CASSTSLTQYF.

This clonotype was seen more than once but under ten times. The chain combines TRBV27 with TRBJ2-5; weak D call: TRBD1 (7 bases). Gene TRBJ2-1 matches the end of the DNA better, so the J call may be wrong. Germline loops: CDR1 MNHEY, CDR2 SMNVEV (reference sequence). The CDR3 totals 15 residues. This chain's CDR3 is CASSVSRGDHNEQFF. The CDR3 region has the DNA TGTGCCAGCAGCGTGTCCAGGGGGGATCACAATGAGCAGTTCTTC.

CDR3 bases: TGTGCCAGCAGCCCGCCGGGGAAGGCAGGGCTGGAGTCACCCCTCCACTTT. As protein: CASSPPGKAGLESPLHF. The V call is TRBV7-9, the J call TRBJ1-6; a weak D match, TRBD1 (5 bases). CDR3 length: 17 amino acids. The V end was cut by 5 bases, the J end by 10 bases, with 24 bases between. Germline V lookup: CDR1 SEHNR, CDR2 FQNEAQ (reference sequence).

This chain uses TRBV20-1 with TRBJ2-5; 9 bases agree with TRBD1. Germline CDR1 DFQATT, CDR2 SNEGSKA (reference sequence). The CDR3 contains 16 residues. J was trimmed by 1 base and V by 5 bases; bases with no gene match: 11. The DNA of the CDR3 is TGCAGTGCTCAACCGGGGACAGGGATACTCCAAGAGACCCAGTACTTC. Its protein is CSAQPGTGILQETQYF.

This chain connects TRBV12-3 or TRBV12-4 to TRBJ2-3; D remains ambiguous. This CDR3 has 16 residues. The V end was cut by 1 base, the J end by 6 bases, with 17 bases between. CDR3 sequence (DNA): TGTGCCAGCAGTTTAGGAAACGGGCAGGTGGCGGATACGCAGTATTTT. Encoded protein: CASSLGNGQVADTQYF.

This clonotype occurred a few times. The rearrangement uses TRBV7-2 and TRBJ2-5; D unresolved. In germline, CDR1 is SGHTA, CDR2 FQGNSA. The CDR3 has 14 residues. Deletions cut 3 bases from V and 4 bases from J, with 12 bases between. The CDR3 protein is CASSFQANAETQYF. The CDR3 DNA sequence: TGTGCCAGCAGCTTCCAGGCGAATGCAGAGACCCAGTACTTC.

The chain uses TRBV12-5 and TRBJ2-7; D gene unclear. Germline V gives CDR1 LGHNT, CDR2 FRNRAP. Between the trimmed V and J ends, which lost 4 bases and 7 bases, there was a span of 8 bases. The CDR3 runs 11 residues. The CDR3 protein is CASGSSWEQYF. The CDR3 nucleotides are TGTGCTAGTGGTTCGTCCTGGGAGCAGTACTTC. The variable domain in full, with the rest retrieved from reference TRBV12-5 and TRBJ2-7, is DARVTQTPRHKVTEMGQEVTMRCQPILGHNTVFWYRQTMMQGLELLAYFRNRAPLDDSGMPKDRFSAEMPDATLATLKIQPSEPRDSAVYFCASGSSWEQYFGPGTRLTVT.

The chain carries TRBV3-1 and TRBJ2-7, with D uncertain. V was trimmed by 3 bases and J by 1 base, leaving 13 bases between them. The CDR3 spans 15 residues. The germline CDR1 and CDR2 sequences are LGHDT and YNNKEL (reference sequence). CDR3 sequence reads: CASSQEKGPSYEQYF. For the CDR3, the DNA is TGTGCCAGCAGCCAGGAAAAGGGCCCTTCCTACGAGCAGTACTTC.

This clonotype appeared a few times. V gene TRBV7-9 combines with J gene TRBJ2-1; D gene uncertain. The CDR3 consists of 14 residues. V was clipped by 1 base and J by 5 bases, with 9 bases between them. CDR1 is SEHNR, CDR2 FQNEAQ, per germline (reference sequence). CDR3 in DNA: TGTGCCAGCAGCTTAGTAGGTCGAAACAATGAGCAGTTCTTC. It specifies CASSLVGRNNEQFF.

This clonotype has more than one count but fewer than ten. This chain links TRBV5-1 with TRBJ2-5, with D possibly matching TRBD2 (5 bases). This CDR3 is 14 amino acids long. Germline lookup yields CDR1 SGHRS and CDR2 YFSETQ. CDR3 in amino acids: CAIEREVKQETQYF. In DNA, the CDR3 is TGCGCAATCGAGAGGGAAGTAAAGCAAGAGACCCAGTACTTC.

The rearrangement links TRBV29-1 to TRBJ2-2; possibly TRBD1 for D (6 bases). Germline values: CDR1 SQVTM, CDR2 ANQGSEA. This CDR3 is built from 14 residues. V was shortened by 3 bases and J by 4 bases, with 12 bases between the two germline ends. The CDR3: CSVDGRGLTGELFF. The CDR3 DNA reads TGCAGCGTTGATGGCAGGGGCCTCACCGGGGAGCTGTTTTTT.

The CDR3 sequence: CASSLATGLAKGGELFF. CDR3 bases: TGTGCCAGCAGCTTAGCGACGGGACTTGCCAAAGGAGGGGAGCTGTTTTTT. The rearrangement links TRBV7-9 to TRBJ2-2; TRBD2 is a possible D gene (6 bases). The CDR3 has 17 residues. Trimming removed 0 bases from V and 8 bases from J, with 19 bases in between. Germline loops: CDR1 SEHNR, CDR2 FQNEAQ (reference sequence). Based on the CDR3 plus reference TRBV7-9 and TRBJ2-2, the full variable domain is DTGVSQNPRHKITKRGQNVTFRCDPISEHNRLYWYRQTLGQGPEFLTYFQNEAQLEKSRLLSDRFSAERPKGSFSTLEIQRTEQGDSAMYLCASSLATGLAKGGELFFGEGSRLTVL.

The chain has TRBV2 and TRBJ2-7; the D is unclear. The CDR3 contains 13 residues. Trimming removed 7 bases at V and 2 bases at J, with 12 bases between. CDR1 and CDR2 from the germline V gene are SNHLY and FYNNEI. CDR3 bases: TGTGCCAGCAAACGAGCGTCGGCCTACGAGCAGTACTTC. This gives the protein CASKRASAYEQYF.

This clonotype has ten or more counts. The rearrangement joins TRBV6-5 to TRBJ2-5, with D possibly TRBD1 on 5 matching bases. The CDR3 covers 13 residues. Germline-derived CDR1 and CDR2 are MNHEY and SVGAGI. V lost 6 bases and J lost 0, with 8 bases in between. CDR3 in amino acids: CASSRQHQETQYF. Written as DNA, the CDR3 is TGTGCCAGCAGCCGACAGCACCAAGAGACCCAGTACTTC.

J is TRBJ1-4 and V is TRBV30; D unclear. V lost 4 bases and J lost 5, with 11 bases in between. There are 13 residues in the CDR3. The germline gives CDR1 GTSNPN, CDR2 SVGIG (reference sequence). CDR3 amino acids: CAWKLQPNEKLFF. In nucleotides, the CDR3 is TGTGCCTGGAAATTACAGCCAAATGAAAAACTGTTTTTT.